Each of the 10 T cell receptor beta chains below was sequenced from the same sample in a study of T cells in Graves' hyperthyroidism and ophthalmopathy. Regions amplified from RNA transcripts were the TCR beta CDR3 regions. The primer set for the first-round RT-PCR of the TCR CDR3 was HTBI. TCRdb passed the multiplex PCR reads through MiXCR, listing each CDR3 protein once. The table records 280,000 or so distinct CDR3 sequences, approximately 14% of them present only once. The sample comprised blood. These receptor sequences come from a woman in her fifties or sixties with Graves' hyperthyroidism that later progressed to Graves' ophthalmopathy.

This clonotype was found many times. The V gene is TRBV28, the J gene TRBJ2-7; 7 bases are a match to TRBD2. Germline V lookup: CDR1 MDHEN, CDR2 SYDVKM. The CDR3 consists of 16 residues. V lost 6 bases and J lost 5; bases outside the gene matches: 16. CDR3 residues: CASSHLGAAGNHEQYF. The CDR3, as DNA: TGTGCCAGCAGCCACCTTGGGGCAGCGGGAAATCACGAGCAGTACTTC.

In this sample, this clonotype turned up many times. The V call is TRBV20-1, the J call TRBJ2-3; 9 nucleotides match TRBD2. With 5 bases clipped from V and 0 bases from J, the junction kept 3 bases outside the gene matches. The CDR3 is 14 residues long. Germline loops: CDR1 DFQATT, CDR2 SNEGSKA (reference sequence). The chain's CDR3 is CSAETSGSTDTQYF. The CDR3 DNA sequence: TGCAGTGCTGAGACTAGCGGAAGCACAGATACGCAGTATTTT.

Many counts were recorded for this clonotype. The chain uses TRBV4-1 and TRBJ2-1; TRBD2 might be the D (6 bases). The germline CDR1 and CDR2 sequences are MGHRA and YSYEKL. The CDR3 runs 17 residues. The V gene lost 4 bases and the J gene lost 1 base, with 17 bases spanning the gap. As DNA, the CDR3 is TGCGCCAGCAGCCGGGGCGGGATGGTTGTTTCCTACAATGAGCAGTTCTTC. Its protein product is CASSRGGMVVSYNEQFF.

CDR3 region: CASSLQGAVQETQYF. CDR3 DNA: TGCGCCAGCAGCTTGCAAGGGGCTGTTCAAGAGACCCAGTACTTC. V and J are TRBV5-1 and TRBJ2-5; perhaps TRBD1 as D (5 bases). Germline CDR1 and CDR2: SGHRS and YFSETQ. This CDR3 region has 15 residues. The V gene lost 1 base and the J gene lost 2 bases, with 12 bases spanning the gap.

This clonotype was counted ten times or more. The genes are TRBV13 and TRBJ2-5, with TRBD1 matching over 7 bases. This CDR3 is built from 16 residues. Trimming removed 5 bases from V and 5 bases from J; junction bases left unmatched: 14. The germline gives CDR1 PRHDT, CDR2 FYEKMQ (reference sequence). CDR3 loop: CASSPRTGAVLETQYF. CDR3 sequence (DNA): TGTGCCAGCAGCCCGCGGACAGGCGCCGTGTTGGAGACCCAGTACTTC.

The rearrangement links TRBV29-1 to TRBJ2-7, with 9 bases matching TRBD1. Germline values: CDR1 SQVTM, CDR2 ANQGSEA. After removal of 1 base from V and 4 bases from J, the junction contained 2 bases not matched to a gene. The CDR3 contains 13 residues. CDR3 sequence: CSVEGTGVYEQYF. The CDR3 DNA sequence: TGCAGCGTTGAAGGGACAGGGGTGTACGAGCAGTACTTC.

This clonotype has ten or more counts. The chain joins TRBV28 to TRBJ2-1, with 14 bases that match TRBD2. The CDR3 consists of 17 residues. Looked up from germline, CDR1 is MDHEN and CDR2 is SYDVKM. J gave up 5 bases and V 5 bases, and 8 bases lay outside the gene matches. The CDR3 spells CASSLRLAGGHHNEQFF. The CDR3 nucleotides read TGTGCCAGCAGTCTAAGACTAGCGGGAGGGCACCACAATGAGCAGTTCTTC.

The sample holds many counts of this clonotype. The CDR3 is CASSFGTGEWSYEQYF. The DNA for the CDR3 is TGTGCCAGCAGCTTCGGGACAGGGGAGTGGTCCTACGAGCAGTACTTC. The chain has TRBV13 and TRBJ2-7, with 10 bases aligning to TRBD1. The J segment lost 1 base and the V segment lost 3 bases, leaving 6 bases of the junction unmatched. Germline V gene lookup returns CDR1 PRHDT and CDR2 FYEKMQ (reference sequence). This CDR3 is built from 16 residues.

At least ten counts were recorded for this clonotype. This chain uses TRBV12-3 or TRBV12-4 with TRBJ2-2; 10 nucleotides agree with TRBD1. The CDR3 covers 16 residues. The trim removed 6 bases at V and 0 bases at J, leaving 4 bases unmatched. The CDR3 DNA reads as TGTGCCAGCAGCTCTGGGACAGGGGCGAACACCGGGGAGCTGTTTTTT. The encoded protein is CASSSGTGANTGELFF.

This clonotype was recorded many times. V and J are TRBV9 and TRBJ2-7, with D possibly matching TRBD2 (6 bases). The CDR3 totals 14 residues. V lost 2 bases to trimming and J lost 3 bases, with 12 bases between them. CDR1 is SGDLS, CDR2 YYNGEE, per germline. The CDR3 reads CASSVGLGYYEQYF. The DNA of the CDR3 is TGTGCCAGCAGCGTGGGACTGGGGTACTACGAGCAGTACTTC.